Listed here are 3 T cell receptor beta chains from one sample, sequenced in a study of T cell responses to AZD1222 COVID-19 vaccine. Repertoires were generated with immunoSEQ multiplex PCR, while TCRdb's copy carries only in-frame clones and drops some. The sample includes approximately 110,000 clones, roughly nine tenths of them seen just once. This material consisted of peripheral blood, taken on day 0 of AZD1222 vaccination. The receptor set was obtained from an adult in good health.

This chain links TRBV11-2 with TRBJ2-1; 8 positions match TRBD2. V lost 5 bases to trimming and J lost 4 bases; unmatched junction nucleotides: 7. This CDR3 is 15 amino acids long. Germline CDR1 and CDR2: SGHAT and FQNNGV. CDR3 sequence (DNA): TGTGCCAGCAGCGAGGGGACTAGACCTTACAATGAGCAGTTCTTC. This sequence encodes CASSEGTRPYNEQFF.

The chain carries TRBV5-6 and TRBJ1-1; the D gene is possibly TRBD1 (6 bases). V lost 4 bases, J lost 3 bases, and 16 bases lay in between. Germline V gives CDR1 SGHDT, CDR2 YYEEEE. This CDR3 has 15 residues. The CDR3 loop is CASSGLGGADTEAFF. DNA of the CDR3: TGTGCCAGCAGCGGCCTAGGGGGGGCGGACACTGAAGCTTTCTTT. The full variable domain, completed using reference TRBV5-6 and TRBJ1-1, is DAGVTQSPTHLIKTRGQQVTLRCSPKSGHDTVSWYQQALGQGPQFIFQYYEEEERQRGNFPDRFSGHQFPNYSSELNVNALLLGDSALYLCASSGLGGADTEAFFGQGTRLTVV.

The chain uses TRBV5-1 and TRBJ2-1; 11 bases map to TRBD2. The junction had 12 bases not matched to a gene; V was cut back by 4 bases and J by 9 bases. Per the germline V gene, CDR1 is SGHRS and CDR2 is YFSETQ. This CDR3 region has 16 residues. Written as DNA, the CDR3 is TGCGCCAGCAGCCCACGTCTAGCGGGGGGAGGCGGTGAGCAGTTCTTC. Protein product: CASSPRLAGGGGEQFF. Full variable domain (remainder filled in from reference TRBV5-1 and TRBJ2-1): KAGVTQTPRYLIKTRGQQVTLSCSPISGHRSVSWYQQTPGQGLQFLFEYFSETQRNKGNFPGRFSGRQFSNSRSEMNVSTLELGDSALYLCASSPRLAGGGGEQFFGPGTRLTVL.